Reported below is one TCR beta chain. Amplification of TCR beta CDR3 regions used RNA as the template. The primer set for the first-round RT-PCR of the TCR CDR3 was HTBI. TCRdb recomputed calls from the multiplex PCR reads with MiXCR, one row per CDR3 protein. The sample consists of around 600,000 distinct CDR3 sequences, about 14% of them appearing once. This sample stems from a study of T cells in Graves' hyperthyroidism and ophthalmopathy. Germline V lookup: CDR1 MGHRA, CDR2 YSYEKL. V lost 0 bases and J 4 bases, leaving 12 bases between the germline ends. This CDR3 spans 15 amino acids. The V and J genes are TRBV4-1 and TRBJ1-1; D perhaps matches TRBD1 (5 bases). The clonotype originates from a woman aged 45-60 years with Graves' ophthalmopathy. The source material was blood. CDR3 nucleotides: TGCGCCAGCAGCCAAGATGTTGGGGGATTCACTGAAGCTTTCTTT. Amino acid sequence: CASSQDVGGFTEAFF.